This TCR beta chain derives from a study of T cell responses to AZD1222 COVID-19 vaccine. For the study at large: Researchers grouped second doses given at about 4 or about 12 weeks into one pool.

Concerning this clone: Its specificity is not known.

Using immunoSEQ multiplex PCR, the repertoire was profiled, and TCRdb retains in-frame clones only, with some absent. The table lists under 70,000 clones, 84% of them singletons. Study conclusions and caveats: An increase in Spike-specific TCR breadth and depth was observed after two AZD1222 doses. Reportedly, nearly half of unique spike TCRs recognized epitopes outside B.1.351/B.1.1.7 mutations.

CDR3 length equals 14 residues. V was clipped by 5 bases and J by 7 bases, with 14 bases between them. Looked up from germline, CDR1 is KGHDR and CDR2 is SFDVKD. The specimen comprised peripheral blood, sampled on day 0 of AZD1222 vaccination. V usage is TRBV24-1 and J usage is TRBJ2-1; D may be TRBD2 (7 bases). This clonotype originated in an adult in good health. CDR3 coding DNA: TGTGCCACCAGTGGAAGGGGGGGCCTGAATGAGCAGTTCTTC. Its protein product is CATSGRGGLNEQFF.